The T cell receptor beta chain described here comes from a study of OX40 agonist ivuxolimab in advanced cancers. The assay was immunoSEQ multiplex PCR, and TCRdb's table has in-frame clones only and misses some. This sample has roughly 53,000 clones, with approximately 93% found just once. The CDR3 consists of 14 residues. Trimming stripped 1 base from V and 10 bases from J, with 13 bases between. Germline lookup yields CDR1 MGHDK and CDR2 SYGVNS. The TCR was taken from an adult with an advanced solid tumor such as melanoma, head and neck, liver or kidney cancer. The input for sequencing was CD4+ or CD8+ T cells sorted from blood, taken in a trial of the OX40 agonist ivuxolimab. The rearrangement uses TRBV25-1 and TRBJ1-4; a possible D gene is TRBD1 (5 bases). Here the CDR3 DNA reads TGTGCCAGCAGTGAATCCGGGGACCGAGCAAAACTGTTTTTT. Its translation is CASSESGDRAKLFF.